This TCR beta chain emerged from a study of early stage breast cancer tumors (dated by TCRdb to the late 2010s). Broadly, across the study: Of the approximately 16 invasive breast tumors, about a dozen were found to be estrogen receptor-positive, progesterone receptor-positive and HER2-negative. About 70% of the 12 ER+/PR+/HER2- tumors were invasive ductal carcinomas, while the other four were invasive lobular carcinomas. On average, each sample had about 9.7-fold read coverage. Across all samples, more than 2.5 million templates representing over a million unique clonotypes were detected.

The study profiled bulk TCR beta-chain repertoires in matched peripheral blood, tumor and adjacent normal breast tissue taken from some 17 patients with early-stage breast cancer. Before surgery, whole blood (roughly 5-10 mL) was collected into EDTA tubes and processed within 2 hours. Peripheral blood mononuclear cells were isolated by Ficoll-Paque centrifugation in SepMate-50 tubes. PBMCs were cryopreserved in around 90% FBS with about 10% DMSO in aliquots of roughly 1.9 to 4.5 million cells and stored in liquid nitrogen. The Qiagen AllPrep DNA/RNA Mini kit was used for genomic DNA extraction. In the case of this clone: The clone's antigen remains unknown. Base qualities are not recorded, but no much larger clone differs from it by a single base.

What the work shows at the level of the full study, not this receptor alone: Greater similarity was observed between blood and normal breast repertoires than between blood and tumor repertoires, and tumor was distinguished from normal in about 85% of the 16 patients when each tissue was compared with blood. Chain pairing and functional markers such as CD4, CD8 and FOXP3 were not captured by bulk genomic DNA sequencing of unsorted cells. Enriched TCRB sequences shared across patients were mostly commonly generated sequences, unlikely to play an important role in the tumor microenvironment. Analysis by tumor subtype was prevented by the small cohort size. Approximately 2.3-fold higher T cell density and higher clonality were observed in tumors than in adjacent normal breast tissue.

Germline trimming amounts to 6 bases on V and 3 bases on J, with 7 as the count of junction bases outside the gene matches. CDR1 and CDR2 were assigned from the germline V gene as WSHSY and SAAADI. The CDR3 has 14 amino acids, counting the end cysteine and phenylalanine. Of all the DNA, just the CDR3 is kept, 42 bases in frame from base 1. Each sample was amplified in two independent genomic DNA replicates, using 0.5 ug for blood and around 1.5 ug for tumor or normal breast. Following the manufacturer's instructions, the ImmunoSeq Intro kit was used to carry out TCRB sequencing on genomic DNA. Multiplex PCR was run for roughly 31 cycles using proprietary primers and spike-in control sequences for absolute quantification. An 87-bp fragment spanning the CDR3 and flanking V and J genes was sequenced with single-end 150-bp reads. Each lane of an Illumina MiSeq using version 3.0 chemistry carried seven multiplexed samples, with two replicates per sample. The source study handled its data this way. The vendor's proprietary pipeline processed the raw data and merged both replicates into a single result for each sample. Clonotypes were defined as productive rearrangements sharing the V-gene family, CDR3 amino acid sequence and J-gene segment. Clonality was calculated as 1 minus the normalized Shannon entropy (Pielou evenness) of TCRB abundances. To estimate T cell density, the total number of templates was divided by the input cell count, which was inferred from how much DNA went in. Recon with default parameters was used to estimate total repertoire diversity and clonality. Clonotypes with over 0.1% abundance in tumor and at least 32-fold higher abundance in tumor than in normal breast were defined as tumor-enriched. In its TCRdb copy, this immuneACCESS table keeps in-frame sequences only and misses some clones. Where compared with another copy, unresolved V genes explain less than half of these, and the others have no known cause. V, J and clone size derive from that table, while D and trimming were established from the DNA sequence. The sample table shows roughly 30,000 clones, and 80% are seen once. Of the sample, about an eighth falls within the top ten clones.

Sequencing was done on a sample of blood. The sequence derives from a person in their sixties with breast cancer. In this chain, TRBV10-2 is recombined with TRBJ1-1; 7 bases in the junction line up with TRBD1. CDR3 reads: CASSGQAGHTEAFF. The base sequence is TGCGCCAGCAGCGGACAGGCGGGCCACACTGAAGCTTTCTTT.